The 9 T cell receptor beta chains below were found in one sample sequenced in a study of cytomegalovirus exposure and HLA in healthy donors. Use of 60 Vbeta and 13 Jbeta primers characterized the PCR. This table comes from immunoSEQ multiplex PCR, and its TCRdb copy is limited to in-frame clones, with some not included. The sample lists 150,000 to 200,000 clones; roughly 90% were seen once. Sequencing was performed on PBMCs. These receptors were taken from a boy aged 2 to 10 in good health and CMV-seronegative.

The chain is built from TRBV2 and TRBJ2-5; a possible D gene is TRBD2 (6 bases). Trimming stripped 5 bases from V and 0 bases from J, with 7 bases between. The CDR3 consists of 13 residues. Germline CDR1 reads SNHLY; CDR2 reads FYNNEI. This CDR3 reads CASSWDYQETQYF. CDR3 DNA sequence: TGTGCCAGCAGTTGGGACTACCAAGAGACCCAGTACTTC.

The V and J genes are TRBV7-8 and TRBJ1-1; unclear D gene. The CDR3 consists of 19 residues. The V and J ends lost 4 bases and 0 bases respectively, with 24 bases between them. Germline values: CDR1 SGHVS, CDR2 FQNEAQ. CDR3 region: CASSSTPKSSGRVNTEAFF. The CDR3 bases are TGTGCCAGCAGCTCCACCCCAAAATCCTCGGGGAGGGTGAACACTGAAGCTTTCTTT. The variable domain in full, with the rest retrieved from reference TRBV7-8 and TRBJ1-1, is GAGVSQSPRYKVAKRGQDVALRCDPISGHVSLFWYQQALGQGPEFLTYFQNEAQLDKSGLPSDRFFAERPEGSVSTLKIQRTQQEDSAVYLCASSSTPKSSGRVNTEAFFGQGTRLTVV.

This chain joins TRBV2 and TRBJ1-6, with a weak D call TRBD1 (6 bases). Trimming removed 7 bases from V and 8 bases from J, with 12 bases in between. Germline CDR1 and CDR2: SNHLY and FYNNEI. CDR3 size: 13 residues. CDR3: CASNTGLDSPLHF. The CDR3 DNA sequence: TGTGCCAGCAATACAGGGTTGGATTCACCCCTCCACTTT.

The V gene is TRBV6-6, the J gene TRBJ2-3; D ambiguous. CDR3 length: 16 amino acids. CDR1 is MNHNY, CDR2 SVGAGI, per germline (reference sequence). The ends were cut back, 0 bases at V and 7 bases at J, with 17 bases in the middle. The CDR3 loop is CASSYSSATLPHTQYF. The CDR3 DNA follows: TGTGCCAGCAGTTACTCCTCAGCCACACTACCCCATACGCAGTATTTT.

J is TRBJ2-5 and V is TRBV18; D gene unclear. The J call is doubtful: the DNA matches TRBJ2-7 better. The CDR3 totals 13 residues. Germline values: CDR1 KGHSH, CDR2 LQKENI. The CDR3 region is CASSPVADYEQYF. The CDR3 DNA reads TGTGCCAGCTCACCGGTGGCCGACTACGAGCAGTACTTC.

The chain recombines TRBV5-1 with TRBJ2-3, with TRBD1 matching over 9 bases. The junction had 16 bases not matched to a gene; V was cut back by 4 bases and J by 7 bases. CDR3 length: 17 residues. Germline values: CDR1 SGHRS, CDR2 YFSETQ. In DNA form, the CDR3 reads TGCGCCAGCAGCCCGGGGGACAGGGCTTGGGAAAGTTATACGCAGTATTTT. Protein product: CASSPGDRAWESYTQYF.

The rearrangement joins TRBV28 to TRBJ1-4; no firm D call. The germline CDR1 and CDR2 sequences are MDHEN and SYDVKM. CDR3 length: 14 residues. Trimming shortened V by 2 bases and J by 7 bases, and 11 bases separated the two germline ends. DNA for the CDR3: TGTGCCAGCAGTTTACGAGGGTTAAGTGAAAAACTGTTTTTT. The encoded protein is CASSLRGLSEKLFF.

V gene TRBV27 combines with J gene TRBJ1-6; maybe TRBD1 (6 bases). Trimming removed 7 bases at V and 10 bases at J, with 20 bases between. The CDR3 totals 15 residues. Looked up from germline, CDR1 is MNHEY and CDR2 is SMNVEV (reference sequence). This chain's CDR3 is CASTPWGGLGSPLHF. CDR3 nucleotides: TGTGCCAGCACCCCCTGGGGGGGGCTGGGGTCACCCCTCCACTTT.

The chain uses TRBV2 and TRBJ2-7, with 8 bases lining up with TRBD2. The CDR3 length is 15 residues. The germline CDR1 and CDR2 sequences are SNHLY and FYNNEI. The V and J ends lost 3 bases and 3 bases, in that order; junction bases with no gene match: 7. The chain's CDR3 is CASSDELAVIYEQYF. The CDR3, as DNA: TGTGCCAGCAGTGATGAACTAGCGGTGATCTACGAGCAGTACTTC.